Here is one T cell receptor (beta chain) with its context. Its specificity is not known. The PCR was carried out with 60 Vbeta primers and 13 Jbeta primers. The repertoire was sequenced with immunoSEQ multiplex PCR; TCRdb's copy has only in-frame clones and lacks some. The sample lists under 200,000 clones; 75% were seen once. The CDR3 is made up of 16 amino acids. Germline CDR1 KGHSH, CDR2 LQKENI. V was shortened by 1 base and J by 0 bases, with 9 bases between the two germline ends. This sample is drawn from a study of cytomegalovirus exposure and HLA in healthy donors. Looking at the study overall: Unique TCRs from HLA-typed donors, roughly 89 million of them, were held in an early data release.

Donors consisted of healthy bone marrow donors. The study, taken as a whole, reports: Three chains tied to CMV proved CMV antigen-specific in vitro. The study recorded around 160 TCR beta chains that were cytomegalovirus-associated.

The source is a woman aged 40 to 50 in good health and CMV-seropositive. The sequencing input was PBMCs. The chain recombines TRBV18 with TRBJ1-4; weak D call: TRBD1 (5 bases). The CDR3 nucleotides read TGTGCCAGCTCACCACGCGGGGGGTCAACTAATGAAAAACTGTTTTTT. Protein: CASSPRGGSTNEKLFF.